The present entry profiles one TCR beta chain with its context. What antigen it recognizes has not been identified. Base quality data are lacking; no much larger clone is found one base away. The cohort comprised 710 or so healthy bone marrow donors. Cohort members were all nominally healthy when sampled, although unrecorded immune exposures were likely present. The donor tested CMV seropositive, placing the donor among the 290 or so seropositive members of the cohort. A peripheral blood sample was provided by each donor, and peripheral blood mononuclear cells were used for TCR beta sequencing. The Qiagen DNeasy Blood Extraction Kit was used to extract genomic DNA from the blood cell samples. The junction carries 6 bases between V and J, which are trimmed by 6 bases and 2 bases respectively. Sequences SNHLY (CDR1) and FYNNEI (CDR2) are obtained from the germline V gene. Including the terminal cysteine and phenylalanine, the CDR3 comprises 12 residues. CDR3 DNA is the only sequence kept; it has 36 bases, read in frame from the first base.

These data are taken from a study of cytomegalovirus exposure and HLA in healthy donors (dated by TCRdb to 2015 to 2018). In terms of the full investigation: According to an earlier analysis of 450 to 650 of the donors, about 179 million T cells yielded 120 million or so unique TCR beta sequences and about 300 Gb of sequence data. About five DR-DQ haplotypes were treated as single units for association and clustering because of strong linkage in the cohort. A later analysis re-examined previously published TCR beta repertoires from over 500 donors and added high-resolution HLA genotyping to investigate patterns of TCR occurrence. HLA typing covered class I and class II loci at four-digit resolution. Donor age, sex, ethnicity and CMV serostatus were collected together with the repertoire data. Of the approximately 400 genotyped donors, around 81% fell in the genetic ancestry cluster associated with self-reported Caucasian donors. An earlier analysis of fewer than 750 of the donors used high-throughput TCR beta sequencing to judge whether each TCR beta V gene segment behaved as functional or pseudogenic. Every discovery cohort repertoire had been produced on one sequencing platform. On average, 235,054 unique TCR beta nucleotide sequences were sequenced per donor among more than 350 genotyped donors of the cohort, with roughly 19% of those sequences being non-productive. The study aimed to test whether signatures of past pathogen exposure could be identified by cataloging public T cell receptors. The study profiled the T cell repertoires of around 700 subjects by immunosequencing and related them to cytomegalovirus serostatus. To predict cytomegalovirus infection status, the study combined high-throughput TCR immunosequencing, statistical association of individual TCRs with disease status, and machine learning. An early release that covered about 600 HLA-typed donors contained approximately 300 gigabases of sequencing data and 70 million to 100 million unique TCR sequences. The later analysis used no new phenotypic data to find candidate immune exposures, relying instead on TCR beta sequences and their occurrence across donors. A separate validation cohort of roughly 130 different subjects was used in addition to the roughly 700-subject first cohort. Typing coverage varied by locus: roughly 620-640 donors for A, B, C, DRB1 and DQB1; approximately 500 for DQA1; 606 for DPA1; fewer than 480 for DPB1. Genome-wide SNP genotypes for about 65% of the roughly 670 donors were used in a later genetic analysis, which treated that subset as a discovery cohort. Broad study findings and their caveats: Only TCR beta chains were sequenced in this cohort, and the absence of alpha or paired-chain data limited detectable features. A later analysis found that HLA-associated TCR beta chains were more clonally expanded and had lower generation probabilities than equally common non-associated chains. Because HLA typing was missing for some donors at each locus, association tests included only the typed subset. In an earlier analysis of 587 of the donors, most TCR beta V segments appeared in productive rearrangements about 87% or about 30% of the time, broadly matching IMGT annotations. In a later analysis, the rate of TCR association differed among HLA loci, with DRB1 alleles having the most associated TCRs and HLA-C alleles having the fewest. A further reported finding was that TCR beta sequences accurately predicted the HLA-A and HLA-B alleles for most subjects in the first cohort. According to a later genetic analysis, donors in an Asian-associated ancestry cluster had fewer N-insertions in productive TCRs than the roughly 660-donor mean. V-gene and J-gene trimming of TCR beta chains was associated with a missense DCLRE1C variant in a later genetic analysis, and the association was replicated in an independent cohort. Sequencing depth was assumed to be roughly uniform across donors in the presence/absence analyses, though that assumption may not hold. A later analysis found that most CMV-associated TCR beta chains appeared HLA-restricted, with HLA associations seemingly driven largely by CMV exposure. CMV serostatus was the only immune exposure information available for the cohort. Several of the top co-occurrence clusters appeared to be linked to parvovirus B19, influenza, CMV and Epstein-Barr virus, according to a later analysis. Three of the identified cytomegalovirus-associated TCR beta chains were confirmed in vitro to be specific for cytomegalovirus antigens. Because counts were too low, around 17 rarely observed V segments, including chromosome 9 orphons, were left out of the earlier analysis of 587 of the donors. Assigning TCR associations to individual alleles was difficult when HLA alleles, especially DR and DQ, strongly co-occurred. A cluster of highly shared sequence variants was judged likely to be a technical artifact of the sequencing pipeline. It was suggested by the authors that the approach could potentially be generalized to other disease states and immunological phenotypes. Correlated functional status among segregating V segments might be attributable to linkage disequilibrium, but an unknown experimental factor could not be ruled out. While some public TCRs were present in many individuals, most TCR sequences turned up only very rarely across donors. Some IMGT-functional V segments, including TRBV6-2 and TRBV6-3, could not be distinguished by the 87-base-pair reads and were therefore excluded. A later analysis associated about 17,000 TCR beta sequences with specific HLA alleles at a false discovery rate of 0.05. In both the original and validation cohorts, the classifier was reported to diagnose cytomegalovirus status with high specificity and sensitivity. The study gave a list of 150 to 200 TCR beta chains associated with cytomegalovirus.

The library was made by the immunoSEQ multiplex PCR assay. The multiplex PCR relied on a mix of 60 forward primers for TCR Vbeta segments and 13 reverse primers for TCR Jbeta segments. The CDR3 region of rearranged TCR beta genes was amplified from genomic DNA with a multiplex PCR assay. On the Illumina HiSeq System, the amplified TCR beta libraries were sequenced as 87-base-pair reads. The original methods were these. A later analysis counted tens of millions of unique TCR beta chains across the 640 or so repertoires, and some 11 million of these chains were shared by at least two donors. A nearest-neighbor algorithm error-corrected the raw reads and collapsed the reads into unique sequences, merging closely related sequences to remove PCR and sequencing errors. CDR3 sequences were aligned to IMGT reference sequences to assign V, D and J gene segments. For a sequence to be retained, a match of at least six nucleotides was required to both a V gene segment and a J gene segment. A rearrangement was called productive if the CDR3 had no stop codons and remained in frame with V and J, and every other rearrangement was called non-productive. CDR3 was defined according to IMGT convention as the region running from the second conserved V-encoded cysteine to the conserved J-encoded phenylalanine. Sequences without an unambiguous match to a single V gene segment were excluded from the earlier analysis of 587 of the donors. In an earlier analysis of a few hundred of the donors, a V segment was called functional when productive rearrangements were above 56.7%, and segregating when the standard deviation between donors exceeded 5%. A statistical classification framework was built for diagnosing cytomegalovirus status from the catalog of TCR beta chain sequences. V and J gene assignment, in a later analysis, came from comparing TCR nucleotide sequences with IMGT/GENE-DB human TR gene sequences. In a later analysis, CDR3 sequences and most-parsimonious VDJ recombination scenarios were assigned using the TCRdist pipeline. In a later analysis, each TCR beta chain was defined by its CDR3 amino acid sequence together with its V-gene family, and reads without a unique V-gene family were excluded. As a way to deal with suspected cross-contamination and a sequencing artifact, a later analysis dropped approximately 590 nucleotide sequences that were highly shared and had low generation probability. In a later analysis, a clonal expansion index was calculated for each public chain from normalized within-repertoire ranks of inferred template counts. Generation probabilities in a later analysis came from a VDJ recombination model fitted to out-of-frame rearrangements, and those results were checked against IGoR. In a later analysis, TCR-TCR, TCR-HLA and TCR-CMV co-occurrence was scored with hypergeometric tests, and a repertoire-size bias correction was applied to TCR pairs. In a later analysis, false discovery rates were estimated by permuting HLA or CMV assignments 20 times. In a later analysis, co-occurring TCRs were grouped using DBSCAN, and TCRdist sequence similarity was added for clustering within HLA-allele-positive subsets. Repertoires with fewer than 30,000 or more than 120,000 public chains, plus five repertoires with anomalous nucleotide sharing, were excluded from co-occurrence clustering. TCRdb stores this immuneACCESS table with in-frame sequences only. Part of the clones is absent; in the studies checked, under half of the shortfall reflects unresolved V genes, and no reason is known for the rest. The V and J calls and clone size were taken over from that table, and D and trimming were inferred from the DNA. The sample records some 130,000 clones, roughly 9.6% of which are singletons. The top ten clones comprise roughly 7% of the sample.

This clonotype was sampled from a middle-aged woman in good health and CMV-seropositive. In this chain, TRBV2 is recombined with TRBJ2-3; a tentative D call is TRBD2 (5 bases match). Sequencing used PBMCs. The DNA sequence is given as TGTGCCAGCAGGAGGGTCACAGATACGCAGTATTTT. This codes for CASRRVTDTQYF. With the rest looked up from the reference TRBV2 and TRBJ2-3 genes rather than sequenced, the full variable domain is EPEVTQTPSHQVTQMGQEVILRCVPISNHLYFYWYRQILGQKVEFLVSFYNNEISEKSEIFDDQFSVERPDGSNFTLKIRSTKLEDSAMYFCASRRVTDTQYFGPGTRLTVL.